This record looks at one T cell receptor beta chain sequence and its context. The antigen remains unidentified. This record belongs to a study of long-term antiretroviral therapy in people with HIV. General study points: Pre-ART expanded clones dominated the repertoire at every time point.

The junction had 9 bases not matched to a gene; V was cut back by 3 bases and J by 6 bases. The CDR3 totals 16 residues. Germline V gives CDR1 LNHDA, CDR2 SQIVND (reference sequence). At survey level, the immunoSEQ assay was run in its v3.0 version. The method was immunoSEQ multiplex PCR; TCRdb's version includes in-frame clones alone and lacks a portion of them. The sample lists 25,000 to 35,000 clones, roughly 88% occurring once. This clonotype originated in a man aged 18 to 29 with HIV. The sample was unsorted PBMCs, taken 0.8 years before starting antiretroviral therapy. The chain has TRBV19 and TRBJ2-7; 12 nucleotides align to TRBD1. In DNA form, the CDR3 reads TGTGCCAGTAGTATTGTTGTTGGGACAGGGGGCTTCGAGCAGTACTTC. This codes for CASSIVVGTGGFEQYF.